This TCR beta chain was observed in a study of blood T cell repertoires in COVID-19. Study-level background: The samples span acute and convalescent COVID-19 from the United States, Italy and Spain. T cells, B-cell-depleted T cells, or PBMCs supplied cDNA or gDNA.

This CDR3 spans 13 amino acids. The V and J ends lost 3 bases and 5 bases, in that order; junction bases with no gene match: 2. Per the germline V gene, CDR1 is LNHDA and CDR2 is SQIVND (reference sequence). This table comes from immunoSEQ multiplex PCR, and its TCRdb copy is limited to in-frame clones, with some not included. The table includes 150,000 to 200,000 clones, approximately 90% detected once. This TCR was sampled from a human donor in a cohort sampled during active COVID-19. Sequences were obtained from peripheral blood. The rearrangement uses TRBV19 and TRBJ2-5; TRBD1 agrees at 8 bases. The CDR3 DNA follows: TGTGCCAGTAGTATCAGGGGGCTTGAGACCCAGTACTTC. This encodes CASSIRGLETQYF.